This entry lists 3 T cell receptor beta chains sequenced from one sample in a study of early T cells in non-severe SARS-CoV-2 infection. TCRdb recomputed calls from the 5' RACE reads with MiXCR, one row per CDR3 protein. The table shows 85,000 to 100,000 distinct CDR3 sequences, with around 10% occurring only once. This sample comprised whole blood, obtained at baseline. The receptors were gathered from an adult who was a healthcare worker with PCR-confirmed SARS-CoV-2 infection or an uninfected control (not recorded which).

This clonotype was seen repeatedly, ten times or more. One end of the junction is discordant with germline, which a read error may explain. The V call is TRBV14, the J call TRBJ2-1, with 11 bases fitting TRBD2. The CDR3 is 12 residues long. CDR1 SGHDN and CDR2 FVKESK come from the germline V gene. The CDR3 sequence is CASSLTSGDLSF. The CDR3 DNA reads as TGTGCCAGCAGCCTGACTAGCGGGGATTTGTCCTTC. Looking up the rest from reference TRBV14 and TRBJ2-1 gives the full variable domain: EAGVTQFPSHSVIEKGQTVTLRCDPISGHDNLYWYRRVMGKEIKFLLHFVKESKQDESGMPNNRFLAERTGGTYSTLKVQPAELEDSGVYFCASSLTSGDLSFGPGTRLTVL.

This clonotype has at least ten counts. Written as DNA, the CDR3 is TGTGCCAGCAGCTTTCGGATCTTCATCGCCACTAGCGGGAGACCCCAGGATGGAGAGACCCAGTACTTC. Residues: CASSFRIFIATSGRPQDGETQYF. The chain combines TRBV11-2 with TRBJ2-5, with TRBD2 identical over 11 bases. This CDR3 is built from 23 residues. V lost 3 bases and J lost 4; bases outside the gene matches: 28. Per the germline V gene, CDR1 is SGHAT and CDR2 is FQNNGV.

The sample holds one count of this clonotype. The chain links TRBV29-1 to TRBJ2-7, with 9 bases matching TRBD2. V shed 7 bases and J 1 base; nucleotides not matched to a gene: 8. This CDR3 has 14 amino acids. Per the germline V gene, CDR1 is SQVTM and CDR2 is ANQGSEA. The CDR3 here is CSASLAGRSYEQYF. The CDR3 coding sequence is TGCAGCGCCTCGCTAGCGGGACGTTCCTACGAGCAGTACTTC.